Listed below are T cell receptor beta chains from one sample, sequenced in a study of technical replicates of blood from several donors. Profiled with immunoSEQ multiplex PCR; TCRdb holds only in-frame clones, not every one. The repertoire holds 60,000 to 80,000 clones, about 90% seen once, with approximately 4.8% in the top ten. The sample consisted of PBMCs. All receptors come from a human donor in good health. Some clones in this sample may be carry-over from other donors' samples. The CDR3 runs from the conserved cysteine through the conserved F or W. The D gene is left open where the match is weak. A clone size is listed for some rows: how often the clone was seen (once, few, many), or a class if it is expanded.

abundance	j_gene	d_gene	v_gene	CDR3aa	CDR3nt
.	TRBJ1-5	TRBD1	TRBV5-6	CASRYRDRETYSNQPQHF	TGTGCCAGCAGGTACCGGGACAGGGAGACCTATAGCAATCAGCCCCAGCATTTT
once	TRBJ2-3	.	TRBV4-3	CASSQETGLLDTQYF	TGCGCCAGCAGCCAAGAAACAGGGCTTTTAGATACGCAGTATTTT
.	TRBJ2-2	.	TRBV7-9	CASSLARTEPNTGELFF	TGTGCCAGCAGCTTAGCTCGGACAGAGCCGAACACCGGGGAGCTGTTTTTT
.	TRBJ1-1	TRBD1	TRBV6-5	CASSQTGVGYTEAFF	TGTGCCAGCAGTCAGACAGGGGTGGGGTACACTGAAGCTTTCTTT
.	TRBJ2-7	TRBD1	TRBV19	CASRGQGIYEQYF	TGTGCCAGTAGGGGACAGGGAATCTACGAGCAGTACTTC
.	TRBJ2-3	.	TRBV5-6	CASSVRADTQYF	TGTGCCAGCAGCGTGAGGGCGGATACGCAGTATTTT
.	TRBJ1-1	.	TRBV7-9	CASSFSGNTEAFF	TGTGCCAGCAGCTTTTCGGGGAACACTGAAGCTTTCTTT
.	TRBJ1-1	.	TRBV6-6	CASSFSDREAFF	TGTGCCAGCAGTTTCTCCGACAGGGAAGCTTTCTTT
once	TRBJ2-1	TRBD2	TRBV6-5	CASSGVAGLDEQFF	TGTGCCAGCAGTGGTGTAGCGGGCCTGGATGAGCAGTTCTTC
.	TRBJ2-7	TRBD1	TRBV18	CASSPLDRPTPYEQYF	TGTGCCAGCTCACCTCTGGACAGGCCCACTCCCTACGAGCAGTACTTC
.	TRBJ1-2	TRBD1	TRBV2	CASKVHWTGVMYGYTF	TGTGCCAGCAAGGTCCATTGGACAGGGGTGATGTATGGCTACACCTTC
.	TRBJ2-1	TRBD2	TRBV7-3	CASSFALAGGQTSNEQFF	TGTGCCAGCAGCTTTGCCCTAGCGGGAGGACAGACTAGTAATGAGCAGTTCTTC
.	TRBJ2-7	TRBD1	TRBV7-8	CASSPDRQGSEQYF	TGTGCCAGCAGCCCGGACCGACAGGGAAGCGAGCAGTACTTC
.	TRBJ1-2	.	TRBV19	CARTDHHGGTSWNYTF	TGTGCCAGGACCGACCACCACGGAGGGACCTCATGGAACTACACCTTC
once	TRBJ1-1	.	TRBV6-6	CASRTVGMNTEAFF	TGTGCCAGCAGGACAGTGGGAATGAACACTGAAGCTTTCTTT
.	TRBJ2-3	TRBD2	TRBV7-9	CASSPKLAGGITDTQYF	TGTGCCAGCAGCCCAAAACTAGCGGGGGGAATCACAGATACGCAGTATTTT
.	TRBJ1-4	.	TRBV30	CALTRPNEKLFF	TGTGCCTTGACGAGGCCTAATGAAAAACTGTTTTTT
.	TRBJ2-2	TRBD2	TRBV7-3	CASSFLAGDTGELFF	TGTGCCAGCAGCTTCCTAGCGGGAGACACCGGGGAGCTGTTTTTT
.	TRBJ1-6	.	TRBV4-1	CASSPFPSSYNSPLHF	TGCGCCAGCAGCCCCTTCCCGAGCTCCTATAATTCACCCCTCCACTTT
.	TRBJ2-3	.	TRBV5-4	CASSLPMDTQYF	TGTGCCAGCAGCTTGCCCATGGATACGCAGTATTTT
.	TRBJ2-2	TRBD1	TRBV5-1	CASSLADRDGELFF	TGCGCCAGCAGCTTGGCGGACAGGGACGGGGAGCTGTTTTTT
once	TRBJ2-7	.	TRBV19	CASSTVGGSYEQYF	TGTGCCAGTAGTACTGTCGGGGGTTCCTACGAGCAGTACTTC
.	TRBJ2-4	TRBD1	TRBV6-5	CASSYSAGGLGYIQYF	TGTGCCAGCAGTTACTCGGCAGGGGGCTTGGGATACATTCAGTACTTC
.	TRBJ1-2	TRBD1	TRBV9	CASSFDTGQKGYGYTF	TGTGCCAGCAGCTTTGATACGGGACAGAAGGGGTACGGCTACACCTTC
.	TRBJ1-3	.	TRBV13	CASSFRGISGNTIYF	TGTGCCAGCAGCTTTCGAGGGATCTCTGGAAACACCATATATTTT
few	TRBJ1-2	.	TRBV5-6	CASSLNSLNGIYGYTF	TGTGCCAGCAGCTTAAACAGCCTCAACGGCATTTATGGCTACACCTTC
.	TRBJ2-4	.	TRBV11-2	CASSEARGWGNIQYF	TGTGCCAGCAGCGAAGCACGGGGTTGGGGAAACATTCAGTACTTC
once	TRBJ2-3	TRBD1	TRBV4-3	CASSQGQGATDTQYF	TGCGCCAGCAGCCAAGGGCAGGGGGCCACAGATACGCAGTATTTT
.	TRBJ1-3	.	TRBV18	CASSSGLQSSGNTIYF	TGTGCCAGCTCCTCAGGGCTCCAGAGCTCTGGAAACACCATATATTTT
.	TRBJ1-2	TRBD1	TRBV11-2	CASSLGPKGADGYTF	TGTGCCAGCAGCTTAGGGCCCAAGGGGGCAGATGGCTACACCTTC
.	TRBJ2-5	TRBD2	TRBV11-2	CASSLDRIAGARETQYF	TGTGCCAGCAGCTTAGATCGGATAGCGGGAGCCAGGGAGACCCAGTACTTC
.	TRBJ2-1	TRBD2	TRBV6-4	CASSESSGGSEQFF	TGTGCCAGCAGTGAGTCTAGCGGGGGCTCTGAGCAGTTCTTC
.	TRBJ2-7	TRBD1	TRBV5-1	CASSPWDRGNEQYF	TGCGCCAGCAGCCCCTGGGACAGGGGAAACGAGCAGTACTTC
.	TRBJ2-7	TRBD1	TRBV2	CASSEGTGLSYEQYF	TGTGCCAGCAGTGAAGGGACAGGGCTTTCCTACGAGCAGTACTTC
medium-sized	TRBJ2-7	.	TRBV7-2	CASRLGGGSYEQYF	TGTGCCAGCAGATTAGGGGGCGGGAGCTACGAGCAGTACTTC
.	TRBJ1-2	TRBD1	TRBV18	CASSPPTGVGYTF	TGTGCCAGCTCACCACCGACAGGGGTTGGCTACACCTTC
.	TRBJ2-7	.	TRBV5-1	CASSLRAGASYEQYF	TGCGCCAGCAGCTTGAGGGCGGGGGCTAGCTACGAGCAGTACTTC
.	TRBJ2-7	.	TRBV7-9	CASSSKLGQYF	TGTGCCAGCAGTTCAAAACTAGGCCAGTACTTC
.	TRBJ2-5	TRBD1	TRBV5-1	CASRQGARETQYF	TGCGCCAGCCGACAGGGGGCAAGAGAGACCCAGTACTTC
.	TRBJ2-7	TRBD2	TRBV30	CAWSALAFTYEQYF	TGTGCCTGGAGTGCACTAGCGTTTACCTACGAGCAGTACTTC
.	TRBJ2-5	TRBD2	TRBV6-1	CASSEGLAGGQETQYF	TGTGCCAGCAGTGAAGGACTAGCGGGGGGGCAAGAGACCCAGTACTTC
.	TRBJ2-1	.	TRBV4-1	CASSTSNEQFF	TGCGCCAGCAGCACAAGCAATGAGCAGTTCTTC
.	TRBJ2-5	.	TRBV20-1	CSARGGETQYF	TGCAGTGCTAGAGGGGGCGAGACCCAGTACTTC
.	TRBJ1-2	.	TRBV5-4	CASSTQGSRSYGYTF	TGTGCCAGCAGCACACAGGGTTCAAGAAGCTATGGCTACACCTTC
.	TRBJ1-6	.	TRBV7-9	CASSWGREGNSPLHF	TGTGCCAGCAGCTGGGGCAGGGAGGGGAATTCACCCCTCCACTTT
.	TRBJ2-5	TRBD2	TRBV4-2	CASSQDATSGREQETQYF	TGTGCCAGCAGCCAAGATGCGACTAGCGGGAGGGAACAAGAGACCCAGTACTTC
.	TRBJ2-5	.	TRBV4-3	CASSQDRRETQYF	TGCGCCAGCAGCCAAGATAGGCGGGAGACCCAGTACTTC
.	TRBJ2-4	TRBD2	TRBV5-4	CASSPSTGGNIQYF	TGTGCCAGCAGCCCCTCGACGGGGGGGAACATTCAGTACTTC
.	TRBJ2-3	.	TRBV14	CASSHHADLATDTQYF	TGTGCCAGCAGCCATCACGCGGATCTAGCAACAGATACGCAGTATTTT